Below, 13 T cell receptor beta chains from the same sample are listed, as sequenced in a study of blood T cell repertoires in COVID-19. Repertoires were generated with immunoSEQ multiplex PCR, while TCRdb's copy carries only in-frame clones and drops some. The sample lists about 440,000 clones; 70% to 90% were seen once. What was sequenced was PBMCs or T cells enriched from blood (not recorded which). Receptors originate from a woman between 18 and 30 years old with acute COVID-19.

The rearrangement joins TRBV3-1 (or the pseudogene TRBV3-2) to TRBJ1-5; D is possibly TRBD1 (5 bases). The germline V gene encodes CDR1 LGHDT and CDR2 YNNKEL (reference sequence). The CDR3 loop spans 15 amino acids. V gave up 0 bases and J gave up 7 bases, with 13 bases separating them. The CDR3 loop reads CASSQDTREGQPQHF. CDR3 sequence (DNA): TGTGCCAGCAGCCAAGATACCAGGGAGGGACAGCCCCAGCATTTT.

This chain joins TRBV7-2 and TRBJ2-7; TRBD2 agrees at 9 bases. V dropped 5 bases and J dropped 3; count of bases not matched to a gene: 11. The V gene's germline CDR1 is SGHTA and CDR2 FQGNSA. The CDR3 loop spans 16 amino acids. The CDR3 DNA sequence: TGTGCCAGCAGCCGGACTAGCGCCGAAGGGGACTACGAGCAGTACTTC. It codes for CASSRTSAEGDYEQYF.

The V and J genes are TRBV4-1 and TRBJ2-6; 9 bases map to TRBD1. V dropped 0 bases and J dropped 0; count of bases not matched to a gene: 6. Germline CDR1 is MGHRA and CDR2 is YSYEKL. The CDR3 is made up of 19 amino acids. This CDR3 reads CASSQDRTGAGSGANVLTF. The CDR3 DNA sequence: TGCGCCAGCAGCCAAGATCGGACAGGGGCCGGCTCTGGGGCCAACGTCCTGACTTTC.

This rearrangement joins TRBV21-1 to TRBJ1-1; the DNA was not compared with TRBD1, the D call given in the table. TRBV21-1 is annotated as a pseudogene. The CDR3 contains 14 residues. The DNA for the CDR3 is TGTGCCAGCAGCAAAGGGGGCTGGGACACTGAAGCTTTCTTT. This codes for CASSKGGWDTEAFF.

The chain carries TRBV5-6 and TRBJ2-1, with TRBD1 matching 8 bases. From germline, CDR1 is SGHDT and CDR2 YYEEEE. This CDR3 has 15 residues. V lost 3 bases and J lost 3; bases outside the gene matches: 5. CDR3 sequence: CASSSLGQVYNEQFF. The CDR3 DNA is TGTGCCAGCAGCTCACTGGGACAGGTCTACAATGAGCAGTTCTTC.

The chain recombines TRBV3-1 (or the pseudogene TRBV3-2) with TRBJ2-5; 11 bases fit TRBD2. CDR1 is LGHDT and CDR2 is YNNKEL in the germline V gene (reference sequence). The CDR3 contains 14 residues. The V and J ends lost 1 base and 5 bases, in that order; junction bases with no gene match: 0. CDR3: CASSQVAGGETQYF. In nucleotides, the CDR3 is TGTGCCAGCAGCCAAGTAGCGGGAGGGGAGACCCAGTACTTC.

The chain combines TRBV10-3 with TRBJ1-5; no clear D. This CDR3 comprises 13 residues. The ends were cut back, 6 bases at V and 9 bases at J, with 15 bases in the middle. Germline V gene sequence: CDR1 ENHRY, CDR2 SYGVKD. CDR3 sequence (DNA): TGTGCCATCAGGGCCGAAGCGACTCTGCCCCAGCATTTT. As protein: CAIRAEATLPQHF.

The rearrangement links TRBV19 to TRBJ1-1; D perhaps matches TRBD1 (6 bases). Per germline, CDR1 LNHDA and CDR2 SQIVND (reference sequence). The CDR3 sequence is 15 residues long. V lost 4 bases and J lost 5, with 17 bases in between. The DNA of the CDR3 is TGTGCCAGTAGTACTCGAGGGGGGGCGGATACTGAAGCTTTCTTT. The encoded protein is CASSTRGGADTEAFF.

The rearrangement links TRBV29-1 to TRBJ1-4, with a tentative D call TRBD1 (5 bases). This CDR3 comprises 15 residues. The ends were cut back, 0 bases at V and 11 bases at J, with 19 bases in the middle. Looked up from germline, CDR1 is SQVTM and CDR2 is ANQGSEA. The CDR3 region is CSVEDQGEIPYKLFF. CDR3 DNA sequence: TGCAGCGTTGAAGATCAAGGGGAAATACCTTACAAACTGTTTTTT.

The chain employs TRBV7-9 and TRBJ2-3; 8 nucleotides match TRBD1. After removal of 4 bases from V and 2 bases from J, the junction contained 2 bases not matched to a gene. Germline CDR1 and CDR2: SEHNR and FQNEAQ (reference sequence). CDR3 length: 14 amino acids. The DNA of the CDR3 is TGTGCCAGCAGCTCGGGACAGGTCACAGATACGCAGTATTTT. It translates to CASSSGQVTDTQYF.

There are a few counts of this clone. V gene TRBV4-2 combines with J gene TRBJ1-6, with a possible D match to TRBD1 (5 bases). The germline V gene has CDR1 LGHNA and CDR2 YNFKEQ. The CDR3 spans 15 residues. Trimming left V 1 base short and J 13 bases short, with 17 bases between. The CDR3 DNA sequence: TGTGCCAGCAGCCAAGGGGGCGCAAATGTGATGCCCCTCCACTTT. Translated, it gives CASSQGGANVMPLHF.

This chain connects TRBV7-9 to TRBJ1-2; 7 positions match TRBD1. Trimming took 1 base from V and 8 from J; bases not matched to a gene: 7. The CDR3 has 14 residues. Per germline, CDR1 SEHNR and CDR2 FQNEAQ (reference sequence). The CDR3 DNA is TGTGCCAGCAGCTTAGAGACAGGGAAGGGCGGCTACACCTTC. Its protein product is CASSLETGKGGYTF.

The chain joins TRBV5-1 to TRBJ1-2; 12 bases fit TRBD1. This CDR3 has 14 residues. Germline lookup yields CDR1 SGHRS and CDR2 YFSETQ. Trimming at V came to 4 bases and at J to 7 bases, leaving 5 bases not matched to a gene. The CDR3 protein is CASSLGQGAVGYTF. The CDR3 region has the DNA TGCGCCAGCAGCCTGGGACAGGGGGCGGTTGGCTACACCTTC.